This T cell receptor (beta chain) was retrieved from a study of human T cells and chemical hapten exposure. From the RACE reads, TCRdb called clonotypes with MiXCR, one entry per CDR3 protein. The table lists about 35,000 distinct CDR3 sequences, over 5.5% of them singletons, with roughly 9.5% in the top ten. This clonotype has ten or more counts. V was shortened by 1 base and J by 8 bases, with 15 bases between the two germline ends. The germline V gene has CDR1 DFQATT and CDR2 SNEGSKA (reference sequence). The CDR3 is 15 amino acids. Time point in this sample: patch test 1, 2 weeks after DPC sensitization. Stated treatment: therapeutic diphenylcyclopropenone sensitization with weekly scalp DPC. Researchers extracted total RNA from unfractionated whole blood. Blood draws came before every patch-test application.

This TCR was sampled from a woman in her 30s with alopecia areata. Some clones in this sample may be carry-over from other donors' samples. Material: whole blood, obtained in connection with sensitization to the hapten diphenylcyclopropenone (DPC). This chain uses TRBV20-1 with TRBJ1-6; no definite D call. The CDR3 DNA sequence: TGCAGTGCTAGAGTAGCAGCAGATGCTTATTCACCCCTCCACTTT. It is translated as CSARVAADAYSPLHF.